One sample yielded the 19 T cell receptor beta chains listed below, sequenced in a study of post-analysis software for immune sequencing data. Notes on the study in general: Comparison of patients with controls showed 4 to 6 TRBV segments more frequent in patients, TRBV5-6, TRBV5-1 and TRBV20-1 among them.

TCR beta cDNA libraries included unique molecular identifiers. TCRdb reanalysed the PCR reads using MiXCR and keeps one entry per CDR3 protein. The repertoire holds hundreds of thousands of distinct CDR3 sequences, with roughly three fifths as singletons. These receptors are not linked to any known antigen. The sample comprised blood. The receptor set was obtained from a girl aged 2 to 10 with multiple sclerosis.

The chain recombines TRBV5-1 with TRBJ2-7; D is ambiguous. V was trimmed by 3 bases and J by 3 bases, leaving 16 bases between them. Germline V lookup: CDR1 SGHRS, CDR2 YFSETQ. This CDR3 has 15 amino acids. CDR3 region: CASSSDQTQLYEQYF. The CDR3 region has the DNA TGCGCCAGCAGCTCCGACCAGACACAGCTCTACGAGCAGTACTTC.

This chain uses TRBV5-1 with TRBJ2-7; no definite D call. CDR3 length: 14 amino acids. The V and J ends lost 0 bases and 5 bases respectively, with 12 bases between them. Germline CDR1 is SGHRS and CDR2 is YFSETQ. The CDR3: CASSLAVWADEQYF. The CDR3 region has the DNA TGCGCCAGCAGCTTGGCGGTCTGGGCCGACGAGCAGTACTTC.

For this clonotype: Its ends do not fully match the called genes, so a read error is possible. The chain recombines TRBV2 with TRBJ2-1; 8 nucleotides agree with TRBD1. CDR1 is SNHLY and CDR2 is FYNNEI in the germline V gene. This CDR3 is built from 14 residues. CDR3 loop: CASSDRGFYNEQFF. For the CDR3, the DNA is TGTGCCAGCAGCGACAGGGGATTTTACAATGAGCAGTTCTTT. The full variable domain, with the rest looked up from reference TRBV2 and TRBJ2-1, is EPEVTQTPSHQVTQMGQEVILRCVPISNHLYFYWYRQILGQKVEFLVSFYNNEISEKSEIFDDQFSVERPDGSNFTLKIRSTKLEDSAMYFCASSDRGFYNEQFFGPGTRLTVL.

This rearrangement joins TRBV7-2 to TRBJ1-1; D not resolved. Trimming took 4 bases from V and 3 from J, leaving 15 bases between them. CDR3 length: 15 amino acids. Looked up from germline, CDR1 is SGHTA and CDR2 is FQGNSA. For the CDR3, the DNA is TGTGCCAGCAGCTCCGATACAGAGCCCTACACTGAAGCTTTCTTT. Its translation is CASSSDTEPYTEAFF.

This chain connects TRBV20-1 to TRBJ2-5, with 7 bases that match TRBD2. The CDR3 has 15 amino acids. V lost 6 bases and J lost 2; bases outside the gene matches: 12. Germline CDR1 is DFQATT and CDR2 is SNEGSKA (reference sequence). CDR3 sequence: CSAYPRGSRQETQYF. The CDR3 DNA follows: TGCAGTGCCTACCCCCGCGGGAGTAGACAAGAGACCCAGTACTTC.

The chain uses TRBV11-2 and TRBJ2-7; a possible D gene is TRBD1 (6 bases). In germline, CDR1 is SGHAT, CDR2 FQNNGV. Trimming took off 0 bases at V and 0 bases at J, with 9 bases between the two ends. CDR3 length: 15 amino acids. The CDR3 bases are TGTGCCAGCAGCTTAGAGGGGGCCCTCTCCTACGAGCAGTACTTC. Translation gives CASSLEGALSYEQYF.

The DNA of the CDR3 is TGTGCCAGTAGTATCTCGGCCCCAAAGAACTATGGCTACACCTTC. This gives the protein CASSISAPKNYGYTF. This chain joins TRBV19 and TRBJ1-2; no clear D gene. V was shortened by 3 bases and J by 2 bases, with 13 bases between the two germline ends. The CDR3 is 15 amino acids. The germline CDR1 and CDR2 sequences are LNHDA and SQIVND (reference sequence). Together with reference TRBV19 and TRBJ1-2, the CDR3 gives the full variable domain: DGGITQSPKYLFRKEGQNVTLSCEQNLNHDAMYWYRQDPGQGLRLIYYSQIVNDFQKGDIAEGYSVSREKKESFPLTVTSAQKNPTAFYLCASSISAPKNYGYTFGSGTRLTVV.

This clonotype was recorded once. The chain uses TRBV7-9 and TRBJ1-1; possible D gene TRBD1, 6 bases. Germline V gene sequence: CDR1 SEHNR, CDR2 FQNEAQ (reference sequence). V lost 5 bases and J lost 1, with 17 bases in between. This CDR3 is built from 16 residues. In DNA, the CDR3 is TGTGCCAGCAGCCGCAGGGGAGGGGCCGGGAACACTGAAGCTTTCTTT. This codes for CASSRRGGAGNTEAFF.

The J gene is TRBJ2-1, the V gene TRBV7-9, with TRBD1 as a possible D gene (6 bases). This CDR3 has 16 amino acids. The V end was cut by 5 bases, the J end by 2 bases, with 16 bases between. Germline CDR1 SEHNR, CDR2 FQNEAQ (reference sequence). CDR3 in DNA: TGTGCCAGCAGCCCTAAGGACAGCCTGCCCTACAATGAGCAGTTCTTC. Amino acid sequence: CASSPKDSLPYNEQFF.

The gene calls are TRBV2 and TRBJ2-3; D possibly corresponds to TRBD1 (6 bases). The length of the CDR3 is 19 residues. CDR1 SNHLY and CDR2 FYNNEI come from the germline V gene. Deletions cut 0 bases from V and 3 bases from J, with 22 bases between. CDR3 sequence: CASSEAAGVITGSTDTQYF. The CDR3, as DNA: TGTGCCAGCAGTGAAGCTGCAGGGGTGATTACTGGATCAACAGATACGCAGTATTTT.

The rearrangement joins TRBV6-6 to TRBJ2-5; possibly TRBD1 for D (6 bases). Trimming stripped 1 base from V and 2 bases from J, with 14 bases between. Germline V gene lookup returns CDR1 MNHNY and CDR2 SVGAGI (reference sequence). The CDR3 has 16 amino acids. The CDR3 loop reads CASSYYVGALQETQYF. CDR3 nucleotides: TGTGCCAGCAGTTACTACGTGGGGGCCCTACAAGAGACCCAGTACTTC.

In its sample, this clonotype was seen a few times. The chain employs TRBV5-1 and TRBJ2-3; 11 bases map to TRBD2. The germline CDR1 and CDR2 sequences are SGHRS and YFSETQ. V dropped 0 bases and J dropped 3; count of bases not matched to a gene: 3. The CDR3 has 16 amino acids. CDR3 loop: CASSLVRLAGTDTQYF. The CDR3 bases are TGCGCCAGCAGCTTGGTTCGACTAGCGGGGACAGATACGCAGTATTTT.

The J gene is TRBJ2-3, the V gene TRBV12-3 or TRBV12-4; the D gene could be TRBD1 or TRBD2 (5 bases each). Trimming removed 5 bases at V and 2 bases at J, with 14 bases between. The CDR3 length is 15 residues. The CDR3 coding sequence is TGTGCCAGCAGTAGAGGGACCAGATCCACAGATACGCAGTATTTT. This codes for CASSRGTRSTDTQYF.

In its sample, this clonotype was seen a few times. The gene calls are TRBV24-1 and TRBJ1-5; no firm D call. Deletions cut 4 bases from V and 1 base from J, with 13 bases between. This CDR3 region has 16 residues. CDR1 and CDR2 (germline): KGHDR, SFDVKD. In DNA, the CDR3 is TGTGCCACCAGTGAACTCGGACGGAGAAGCAATCAGCCCCAGCATTTT. Translating gives CATSELGRRSNQPQHF.

V usage is TRBV7-2 and J usage is TRBJ1-1; D gene unclear. Between the trimmed V and J ends, which lost 3 bases and 0 bases, there was a span of 8 bases. The CDR3 contains 14 residues. CDR1 is SGHTA, CDR2 FQGNSA, per germline. CDR3 protein: CASSFTQMNTEAFF. The CDR3 region has the DNA TGTGCCAGCAGCTTTACACAAATGAACACTGAAGCTTTCTTT.

The chain couples TRBV18 to TRBJ2-5; D is tentatively TRBD1 or TRBD2 (7 bases each). Trimming left V 0 bases short and J 9 bases short, with 17 bases between. The CDR3 runs to 15 residues. CDR1 is KGHSH, CDR2 LQKENI, per germline. Here the CDR3 DNA reads TGTGCCAGCTCACCACCTGGACAGGTGGGGGGGGCCCAGTACTTC. This gives the protein CASSPPGQVGGAQYF.

As to this clonotype: Its ends do not fully match the called genes, so a read error is possible. J is TRBJ2-1 and V is TRBV7-8, with D hard to call. The CDR3 is 16 residues long. Germline CDR1 is SGHVS and CDR2 is FQNEAQ. CDR3 DNA: TGTGCCAGCAGCTTAGTGCCCCTTGACGGCCGTGGTGAGCAGTTATTC. Its translation is CASSLVPLDGRGEQLF.

This clonotype was seen a handful of times. The chain uses TRBV12-3 or TRBV12-4 and TRBJ2-3; 8 bases line up with TRBD1. Germline trimming cut 4 bases from V and 9 bases from J; bases unmatched to any gene: 6. The length of the CDR3 is 13 residues. This chain's CDR3 is CASSWDRITTQYF. The CDR3 bases are TGTGCCAGCAGTTGGGACAGGATTACAACGCAGTATTTT.

This clonotype was seen a handful of times. This rearrangement joins TRBV7-7 to TRBJ2-5; D gene ambiguous. The V end was cut by 0 bases, the J end by 4 bases, with 12 bases between. The CDR3 sequence is 15 residues long. The V gene's germline CDR1 is SSHAT and CDR2 FNYEAQ (reference sequence). For the CDR3, the DNA is TGTGCCAGCAGCTTAGCGGAACAGAATATAGAGACCCAGTACTTC. Protein product: CASSLAEQNIETQYF.